This T cell receptor (beta chain) was obtained from a study of shared clonotypes between healthy human individuals (dated by TCRdb to the early 2020s). Regarding the complete study: A couple of women and a few men aged 18 to 49 years were included in the cohort. For each donor, three plates each were used for CD4 naive and CD4 memory, two plates were used for CD8 naive, and one plate was used for CD8 memory. Different laboratories and diverse techniques were used to prepare libraries and sequence TCR repertoires, to increase sequencing depth and limit assay-specific biases. Leukapheresis yielded between about 0.8 and 9.5 billion PBMCs per donor. To estimate repertoire size and how much clonotype sharing occurs between individuals, the study deeply sequenced the blood TCR repertoires of several healthy adults.

According to the germline V gene, CDR1 reads SNHLY and CDR2 reads FYNNEI. Relative to germline, V is missing 7 bases and J is missing 3 bases, with 6 bases of the junction outside any gene match. The CDR3 runs 14 amino acids, cysteine and phenylalanine included. Only the CDR3 region is kept as DNA, spanning 42 bases read in frame from base 1. The full study reports these points: Pairwise subsampling indicated that sequencing depth was expected to affect the degree of clonotype sharing among donors. Incomplete sequencing was indicated by rarefaction of sorted-subset datasets, despite the large sequencing depth. Because the study included a small number of donors, the genetic and exposure-history diversity represented was limited. Sharing across several donors was observed for about 5% of naive CD4, over 3% of naive CD8, roughly 2.4% of memory CD4, and 0.4% of memory CD8 clonotypes. Compared with non-shared clonotypes, clonotypes shared by all four sorted-subset donors had higher generation probabilities. Only blood was sampled, and tissue TCR repertoires likely differ from those in blood. Naive subsets generally had larger estimated clonotype richness than memory subsets.

TCR CDR3 regions were amplified from genomic DNA by multiplex PCR using the deep immunoSEQ assay. Genomic DNA extracted from each cell subset was distributed evenly over all wells of several immunoSEQ 96-well plates, and each plate served as one replicate. For sorted subsets, each replicate PCR was loaded with roughly 190 ng genomic DNA, equivalent to 30,000 or so T cell genomes. Purified libraries were measured with a Qubit 3.0 fluorometer, size-checked on a Bioanalyzer 2100, and measured again with the KAPA Library Quantification kit. Every immunoSEQ 96-well plate was sequenced on a dedicated single-read 150-cycle Illumina NextSeq 550 flow cell. As for the authors' bioinformatics: Because the immunoSEQ output included only junctional sequences and no quality scores, the filtering could not be the same as the filtering used for full-length reads. Sequences were annotated with PyIR, a Python wrapper for IgBLAST v1.9, and V/J genes and CDR3 were assigned using IMGT germline references. Any read was removed if the V/J assignment was weak (E-value above 1e-6), the CDR3 was missing, or the read contained stop codons, out-of-frame junctions, or ambiguous translated residues. A V3J clonotype was defined by an identical inferred V gene, J gene, and CDR3 amino acid sequence. The percentage overlap between two repertoires was calculated by dividing the number of shared unique clonotypes by the size of the smaller repertoire. Repertoire richness was assessed with RTK rarefaction, the Chao1 estimator, and Recon v2.1 estimates of unobserved clonotypes. Generation probabilities were computed with OLGA for all TCRbeta clonotypes obtained by the gDNA method from several donors. TCRdb took over this immuneACCESS table, retaining in-frame rearrangements with V and J assigned. Such tables are incomplete; in checked studies, under half of the missing clones stem from an unresolved V gene, and the remainder is unexplained. That table furnishes V, J and clone size, whereas the DNA furnished D and trimming. The sample includes 2 million to 2.5 million clones, with about 95% observed a single time. 0.9% to 1.3% of the sample is taken by the ten largest.

A remark on this clone: The target of this receptor is not known. No clone much larger than this one lies a single base away; base qualities are absent.

For the CD8 naive samples, CD45RO-negative cells were positively selected for CCR7, yielding a CD45RA+CCR7+ population from which TemRA cells were excluded. Healthy HIV-negative adults with no recently reported acute infections or vaccinations were included as donors. Every donor was a Caucasian adult residing in Nashville, Tennessee, USA. After blood collection by leukapheresis, PBMCs were isolated using Ficoll-Histopaque density gradient centrifugation and then cryopreserved in the vapor phase of liquid nitrogen. Analytical flow cytometry was used to check the purity and quantity of every magnetically sorted T cell population. From each sorted fraction, genomic DNA was isolated and quantified by UV absorbance on a Nanodrop 2000c.

Material for sequencing was naive CD8+ T cells sorted from blood. The label giving this sample's cell subset or site can be read as: CD45RA+CCR7+. This clonotype was obtained from a man aged 18 to 29 in good health. The chain employs TRBV2 and TRBJ2-7; the junction holds 10 bases that match TRBD1. The nucleotide sequence is TGTGCCAGCAATCCGGGACAGGGGTACTACGAGCAGTACTTC. Translated, this is CASNPGQGYYEQYF.